This is a list of T cell receptor beta chains from one sample in a study of T-cell memory formation after mild COVID-19. TCRdb processed the 5' RACE reads anew with MiXCR; each CDR3 protein has one entry. The table has some 210,000 distinct CDR3 sequences, roughly a tenth seen once. The source material was PBMCs or a T cell subset sorted from them (not recorded which). These receptors originate from a man between 18 and 29 years old who had mild COVID-19 (a few samples of this study predate the infection). Cell type and time point are not known. Both conserved end residues are trimmed from each CDR3. The order of the fields is J gene, V gene, clone size, CDR3 protein. The size of a clone is reported for some rows only, either as once, few or many, or as a class for expanded clones.

TRBJ2-1 | TRBV5-1 | few | ASSLAIAGGNNEQF
TRBJ1-2 | TRBV20-1 | few | SARGTPASDYGYT
TRBJ2-6 | TRBV7-3 | few | ASSLRGGSGANVLT
TRBJ2-1 | TRBV5-1 | few | ASSLRGGAYNEQF
TRBJ2-2 | TRBV7-3 | many | ASSLVGRTGELF
TRBJ2-1 | TRBV9 | - | ASTVDGSVHEQF
TRBJ1-1 | TRBV20-1 | - | SARTGGPNTEAF
TRBJ2-5 | TRBV12-3/TRBV12-4 | many | ASSGTEGGTQY
TRBJ2-5 | TRBV7-3 | - | ASSRDPAETQY
TRBJ2-3 | TRBV5-1 | few | ASSLGAGEGTDTQY
TRBJ1-1 | TRBV20-1 | - | SVEGRQNTEAF
TRBJ2-3 | TRBV5-1 | - | ASSSEVQGTDTQY
TRBJ2-3 | TRBV20-1 | - | SARFVPGASGGSTDTQY
TRBJ1-5 | TRBV18 | few | ASSPDKGGISNQPQH
TRBJ2-5 | TRBV5-1 | - | ASSLASYETQY